This passage covers 12 T cell receptor beta chains from one sample sequenced in a study of CD8 T cell repertoires and HIV-1 epitope variants. Their target antigens are unknown. Generated by immunoSEQ multiplex PCR, the TCRdb table keeps only in-frame clones and is missing some. The table includes under 3,000 clones, under 80% detected once. The specimen was cultured CD8+ T cells derived from PBMCs. These receptors were taken from a male donor with HIV.

This clone was picked up a small number of times. The chain combines TRBV28 with TRBJ1-2; TRBD1 matches 12 bases. The junction had 9 bases not matched to a gene; V was cut back by 4 bases and J by 0 bases. This CDR3 has 18 amino acids. Germline-derived CDR1 and CDR2 are MDHEN and SYDVKM. The CDR3, as DNA: TGTGCCAGCAGTTCTACTGCCGGGACAGGGGGCCCTAACTATGGCTACACCTTC. Encoded protein: CASSSTAGTGGPNYGYTF.

This clone was detected a few times. V gene TRBV10-1 combines with J gene TRBJ1-1; D is undetermined. CDR1 and CDR2 (germline): WNHNN, SYGVQD (reference sequence). V lost 7 bases, J lost 4 bases, and 13 bases lay in between. The CDR3 length is 13 residues. The CDR3 region is CASNSKRATEAFF. The CDR3 DNA follows: TGCGCCAGCAATTCTAAACGGGCCACTGAAGCTTTCTTT.

By sample share, this clone is large (0.1 to 1%). The rearrangement uses TRBV4-3 and TRBJ1-2; no clear D. Looked up from germline, CDR1 is LGHNA and CDR2 is YSLEER. This CDR3 has 16 amino acids. The V gene lost 0 bases and the J gene lost 3 bases, with 14 bases spanning the gap. CDR3 in amino acids: CASSQDPVELDYGYTF. The CDR3 coding sequence is TGCGCCAGCAGCCAAGATCCCGTCGAACTCGACTATGGCTACACCTTC.

This chain uses TRBV5-3 with TRBJ1-2; 7 nucleotides line up with TRBD1. TRBV5-3 is an ORF; its function is uncertain. The J segment lost 0 bases and the V segment lost 6 bases, leaving 2 bases of the junction unmatched. The CDR3 is made up of 13 amino acids. CDR3 amino acids: CARTGTANYGYTF. CDR3 nucleotide sequence: TGTGCCAGAACCGGGACAGCTAACTATGGCTACACCTTC.

The rearrangement uses TRBV9 and TRBJ2-7, with 7 bases aligning to TRBD1. Germline V CDR1 and CDR2: SGDLS, YYNGEE. V shed 0 bases and J 3 bases; nucleotides not matched to a gene: 3. The CDR3 has 14 amino acids. The CDR3 region is CASSVGSGGYEQYF. The CDR3 DNA follows: TGTGCCAGCAGCGTAGGTTCAGGGGGCTACGAGCAGTACTTC.

V is TRBV30 and J is TRBJ2-1, with a tentative D call TRBD1 (7 bases). CDR3 length: 13 amino acids. CDR1 is GTSNPN and CDR2 is SVGIG in the germline V gene (reference sequence). Trimming cost V 4 bases and J 5 bases, with 12 bases left between them. The CDR3, as DNA: TGTGCCTGGACGGGACAGCGGGACAATGAGCAGTTCTTC. This gives the protein CAWTGQRDNEQFF. Drawing the rest from reference TRBV30 and TRBJ2-1, the complete variable domain is SQTIHQWPATLVQPVGSPLSLECTVEGTSNPNLYWYRQAAGRGLQLLFYSVGIGQISSEVPQNLSASRPQDRQFILSSKKLLLSDSGFYLCAWTGQRDNEQFFGPGTRLTVL.

The V gene is TRBV19, the J gene TRBJ2-4, with 11 bases matching TRBD2. This CDR3 is built from 18 residues. Germline lookup yields CDR1 LNHDA and CDR2 SQIVND (reference sequence). The J segment lost 5 bases and the V segment lost 7 bases, leaving 16 bases of the junction unmatched. This CDR3 is CASNDRRWGGLAENIQYF. The CDR3 coding sequence is TGTGCCAGTAACGATCGGAGGTGGGGGGGACTAGCGGAAAACATTCAGTACTTC. Based on the CDR3 plus reference TRBV19 and TRBJ2-4, the full variable domain is DGGITQSPKYLFRKEGQNVTLSCEQNLNHDAMYWYRQDPGQGLRLIYYSQIVNDFQKGDIAEGYSVSREKKESFPLTVTSAQKNPTAFYLCASNDRRWGGLAENIQYFGAGTRLSVL.

The J gene is TRBJ2-7, the V gene TRBV4-2; TRBD1 agrees at 7 bases. This CDR3 spans 13 amino acids. J was trimmed by 5 bases and V by 2 bases; bases with no gene match: 3. Germline CDR1 is LGHNA and CDR2 is YNFKEQ. The CDR3 loop reads CASSQTGVNEQYF. The DNA for the CDR3 is TGTGCCAGCAGCCAAACAGGGGTCAACGAGCAGTACTTC.

The chain joins TRBV7-2 to TRBJ2-7; TRBD2 agrees at 10 bases. The V gene end was trimmed by 4 bases and the J gene end by 4 bases; junction bases not matched to a gene: 7. The CDR3 sequence is 15 residues long. The germline CDR1 and CDR2 sequences are SGHTA and FQGNSA. CDR3 DNA: TGTGCCAGCAGCTCCAGGGGGGGACTAGCGTACGAGCAGTACTTC. It yields the protein CASSSRGGLAYEQYF.

The chain couples TRBV6-1 to TRBJ2-1; weak D call: TRBD2 (5 bases). The CDR3 covers 18 residues. Trimming pared 1 base from V and 4 bases from J, leaving 20 bases between. Germline-derived CDR1 and CDR2 are MNHNS and SASEGT. DNA for the CDR3: TGTGCCAGCAGTGAAGGTTGGCGGGTTCGGTTGGGGTACAATGAGCAGTTCTTC. It codes for CASSEGWRVRLGYNEQFF.

The rearrangement links TRBV5-4 to TRBJ2-7; 8 nucleotides match TRBD1. The CDR3 is 13 amino acids. The junction had 1 base not matched to a gene; V was cut back by 0 bases and J by 5 bases. In germline, CDR1 is SGHNT, CDR2 YYREEE (reference sequence). CDR3 residues: CASSLGQGNEQYF. The CDR3 region has the DNA TGTGCCAGCAGCTTGGGACAGGGGAACGAGCAGTACTTC. Using reference TRBV5-4 and TRBJ2-7 for the parts outside the CDR3, the full variable domain is ETGVTQSPTHLIKTRGQQVTLRCSSQSGHNTVSWYQQALGQGPQFIFQYYREEENGRGNFPPRFSGLQFPNYSSELNVNALELDDSALYLCASSLGQGNEQYFGPGTRLTVT.

This clone was observed once. This sequence joins TRBV18 and TRBJ2-5; D perhaps matches TRBD1 (6 bases). The germline CDR1 and CDR2 sequences are KGHSH and LQKENI. This CDR3 comprises 15 residues. With 3 bases removed from V and 2 bases from J, the gap between germline ends came to 13 bases. In DNA form, the CDR3 reads TGTGCCAGCTCACCCCGGGACACCCCTCAAGAGACCCAGTACTTC. It is translated as CASSPRDTPQETQYF.